Below are 22 T cell receptor beta chains sequenced from a single sample in a study of blood T cell repertoires in COVID-19. Sequencing used immunoSEQ multiplex PCR; TCRdb keeps in-frame clones, though not all of them. The data contain about 150,000 clones, around 83% of them singletons. Specimen: peripheral blood. All receptors derive from a woman aged 55-69 years with acute or convalescent COVID-19.

Comment on this clone: Germline is not matched at one junction end, which may reflect a read error. The gene calls are TRBV19 and TRBJ1-2, with 8 bases lining up with TRBD1. Germline CDR1 LNHDA, CDR2 SQIVND (reference sequence). CDR3 size: 17 residues. CDR3 nucleotide sequence: TGTGCCAGTAGTGTAGACAGGGGACGTACTACTAACTATGGCTACACCTTC. It codes for CASSVDRGRTTNYGYTF.

V is TRBV19 and J is TRBJ1-5, with D possibly TRBD1 on 6 matching bases. The length of the CDR3 is 15 residues. Looked up from germline, CDR1 is LNHDA and CDR2 is SQIVND (reference sequence). Trimming removed 3 bases from V and 5 bases from J, with 14 bases in between. The CDR3 DNA reads TGTGCCAGTAGTATCCTGGGCCCAGGGGATCAGCCCCAGCATTTT. It yields the protein CASSILGPGDQPQHF.

The genes are TRBV11-2 and TRBJ1-6; D perhaps matches TRBD1 (6 bases). Trimming left V 2 bases short and J 7 bases short, with 12 bases between. This CDR3 comprises 15 residues. CDR1 is SGHAT, CDR2 FQNNGV, per germline. The CDR3 reads CASSLRAGENSPLHF. In DNA, the CDR3 is TGTGCCAGCAGCTTAAGAGCAGGGGAAAATTCACCCCTCCACTTT.

The gene calls are TRBV2 and TRBJ2-1, with 9 positions matching TRBD2. Looked up from germline, CDR1 is SNHLY and CDR2 is FYNNEI. The length of the CDR3 is 14 residues. The V and J ends lost 1 base and 6 bases, in that order; junction bases with no gene match: 1. CDR3 in DNA: TGTGCCAGCAGTGAAGGGCGGGGGGGCAATGAGCAGTTCTTC. The encoded protein is CASSEGRGGNEQFF.

The chain links TRBV7-8 to TRBJ1-1; 7 bases fit TRBD1. Trimming removed 2 bases from V and 2 bases from J; junction bases left unmatched: 2. CDR1 is SGHVS and CDR2 is FQNEAQ in the germline V gene. The CDR3 is 14 amino acids. In nucleotides, the CDR3 is TGTGCCAGCAGCTTATGGACAGGTAACACTGAAGCTTTCTTT. It encodes CASSLWTGNTEAFF.

The chain has TRBV7-9 and TRBJ1-4; 9 bases are shared with TRBD1. This CDR3 contains 15 residues. V lost 5 bases to trimming and J lost 13 bases; unmatched junction nucleotides: 14. CDR1 is SEHNR and CDR2 is FQNEAQ in the germline V gene (reference sequence). CDR3 coding DNA: TGTGCCAGCAGCGAAGCCGGGACAGGGTTAAGGGGACTGTTTTTT. Amino acids: CASSEAGTGLRGLFF.

The chain employs TRBV30 and TRBJ2-1; 12 bases line up with TRBD2. Per germline, CDR1 GTSNPN and CDR2 SVGIG (reference sequence). The CDR3 contains 16 residues. The junction had 2 bases not matched to a gene; V was cut back by 0 bases and J by 2 bases. The CDR3 loop is CAWSVPSGGAYNEQFF. The CDR3 DNA is TGTGCCTGGAGTGTACCTAGCGGGGGGGCCTACAATGAGCAGTTCTTC.

In DNA, the CDR3 is TGCGCCAGCAGCCAGGAGGGTCACACCGGGGAGCTGTTTTTT. Its translation: CASSQEGHTGELFF. V gene TRBV5-1 combines with J gene TRBJ2-2, with D maybe TRBD2 (6 bases). Germline loops: CDR1 SGHRS, CDR2 YFSETQ. V lost 4 bases and J lost 3, with 10 bases in between. The CDR3 loop spans 14 amino acids.

The genes are TRBV19 and TRBJ1-6, with D possibly matching TRBD1 (5 bases). This CDR3 has 14 residues. Trimming cost V 5 bases and J 7 bases, with 12 bases left between them. Looked up from germline, CDR1 is LNHDA and CDR2 is SQIVND (reference sequence). In nucleotides, the CDR3 is TGTGCCAGTAGTCTTCCCCGACAGAATTCACCCCTCCACTTT. Translated: CASSLPRQNSPLHF.

The sample holds a few counts of this clone. The rearrangement joins TRBV6-5 to TRBJ1-6; the D is unclear. The CDR3 consists of 10 residues. CDR1 and CDR2 from the germline V gene are MNHEY and SVGAGI. Trimming took 10 bases from V and 13 from J, leaving 11 bases between them. The CDR3 reads CATLVGPLHF. The DNA for the CDR3 is TGTGCCACCCTCGTGGGCCCCCTCCACTTT.

The chain employs TRBV2 and TRBJ2-6, with TRBD2 matching over 7 bases. Germline CDR1 reads SNHLY; CDR2 reads FYNNEI. The J segment lost 0 bases and the V segment lost 8 bases, leaving 7 bases of the junction unmatched. This CDR3 has 16 residues. In DNA form, the CDR3 reads TGTGCCAGCGGACTAGGGCCCCACTCTGGGGCCAACGTCCTGACTTTC. It yields the protein CASGLGPHSGANVLTF.

On this clone: At one end the junction does not follow the germline gene, possibly because of a read error. At the DNA level, this CDR3 is encoded by other sequences in the same sample as well. The genes are TRBV27 and TRBJ1-6; D not resolved. Germline V gene data show CDR1 as MNHEY and CDR2 as SMNVEV (reference sequence). This CDR3 has 12 residues. In DNA, the CDR3 is TGTGCCAGCAGCTTATACCGGTCACCCCTCCACTTT. Residues: CASSLYRSPLHF.

The chain has TRBV4-1 and TRBJ1-1, with D unresolved. Trimming shortened V by 0 bases and J by 1 base, and 6 bases separated the two germline ends. This CDR3 comprises 14 residues. Germline CDR1 reads MGHRA; CDR2 reads YSYEKL. The CDR3, as DNA: TGCGCCAGCAGCCAAGAACAACAGAACACTGAAGCTTTCTTT. Residues: CASSQEQQNTEAFF.

The rearrangement links TRBV6-5 to TRBJ1-5; D unclear. Trimming left V 2 bases short and J 3 bases short, with 5 bases between. The CDR3 covers 13 residues. Germline V lookup: CDR1 MNHEY, CDR2 SVGAGI. The CDR3 loop is CASSYGINQPQHF. In nucleotides, the CDR3 is TGTGCCAGCAGTTACGGCATCAATCAGCCCCAGCATTTT.

This clone was counted only a few times. The V and J genes are TRBV4-1 and TRBJ1-6; D remains ambiguous. The CDR3 has 15 residues. V was pared by 2 bases and J by 14 bases, with 19 bases between. Germline V gene data show CDR1 as MGHRA and CDR2 as YSYEKL. CDR3: CASSQPGSSGRALHF. In nucleotides, the CDR3 is TGCGCCAGCAGCCAACCCGGGTCCTCCGGTCGGGCCCTCCACTTT.

The chain joins TRBV6-2 or TRBV6-3 to TRBJ2-7; the match to TRBD1 covers 11 bases. From germline, CDR1 is MNHEY and CDR2 SVGEGT. The trim removed 3 bases at V and 7 bases at J, leaving 5 bases unmatched. The CDR3 loop spans 14 amino acids. The CDR3 coding sequence is TGTGCCAGCAGTTATGGGGGGACAGGGGGGGAGCAGTACTTC. Amino acid sequence: CASSYGGTGGEQYF.

A few counts support this clone. The genes are TRBV11-3 and TRBJ2-2; maybe TRBD1 (5 bases). Germline CDR1 and CDR2: SGHNT and YENEEA. The CDR3 is 14 amino acids. Between the trimmed V and J ends, which lost 3 bases and 3 bases, there was a span of 8 bases. In DNA form, the CDR3 reads TGTGCCAGCAGCTTTGGCAGGGACACCGGGGAGCTGTTTTTT. Translated: CASSFGRDTGELFF.

This chain connects TRBV18 to TRBJ2-1; TRBD2 might be the D (6 bases). V lost 2 bases, J lost 4 bases, and 15 bases lay in between. The CDR3 is 16 residues long. Germline V lookup: CDR1 KGHSH, CDR2 LQKENI. CDR3 DNA sequence: TGTGCCAGCTCACCAGGGAGTGGTAGCGGTTACAATGAGCAGTTCTTC. Translated: CASSPGSGSGYNEQFF. Using reference TRBV18 and TRBJ2-1 for the parts outside the CDR3, the full variable domain is NAGVMQNPRHLVRRRGQEARLRCSPMKGHSHVYWYRQLPEEGLKFMVYLQKENIIDESGMPKERFSAEFPKEGPSILRIQQVVRGDSAAYFCASSPGSGSGYNEQFFGPGTRLTVL.

V gene TRBV3-1 (or the pseudogene TRBV3-2) combines with J gene TRBJ2-5, with 14 bases matching TRBD2. This CDR3 has 17 amino acids. Per germline, CDR1 LGHDT and CDR2 YNNKEL (reference sequence). The V segment lost 1 base and the J segment 6 bases; nucleotides outside the gene matches: 7. The CDR3 here is CASSQARTSGGMKTQYF. The CDR3 nucleotides are TGTGCCAGCAGCCAAGCCCGGACTAGCGGGGGGATGAAGACCCAGTACTTC.

The chain uses TRBV4-1 and TRBJ2-1; TRBD2 aligns across 10 bases. The length of the CDR3 is 14 residues. Losses at the gene ends were 8 bases for V and 4 bases for J; bases not matched to a gene: 5. Germline V gene sequence: CDR1 MGHRA, CDR2 YSYEKL. The CDR3 DNA follows: TGCGCCAGCTCGGGACTAGCGCCTTACAATGAGCAGTTCTTC. Its translation is CASSGLAPYNEQFF.

The CDR3 DNA sequence: TGCAGCGGACAGGGGGGGGAGCGGACTGAAGCTTTCTTT. Amino acid sequence: CSGQGGERTEAFF. The gene calls are TRBV29-1 and TRBJ1-1, with 9 bases lining up with TRBD1. Germline CDR1 SQVTM, CDR2 ANQGSEA. There are 13 residues in the CDR3. Trimming took 7 bases from V and 5 from J; bases not matched to a gene: 8.

CDR3 protein: CASRGLAGLDTQYF. As DNA, the CDR3 is TGTGCCAGCAGGGGACTAGCGGGGTTGGATACGCAGTATTTT. The chain couples TRBV2 to TRBJ2-3, with 13 bases that match TRBD2. V shed 6 bases, J shed 6 bases, and the junction held 3 bases outside the gene matches. Per the germline V gene, CDR1 is SNHLY and CDR2 is FYNNEI. The CDR3 runs 14 residues.